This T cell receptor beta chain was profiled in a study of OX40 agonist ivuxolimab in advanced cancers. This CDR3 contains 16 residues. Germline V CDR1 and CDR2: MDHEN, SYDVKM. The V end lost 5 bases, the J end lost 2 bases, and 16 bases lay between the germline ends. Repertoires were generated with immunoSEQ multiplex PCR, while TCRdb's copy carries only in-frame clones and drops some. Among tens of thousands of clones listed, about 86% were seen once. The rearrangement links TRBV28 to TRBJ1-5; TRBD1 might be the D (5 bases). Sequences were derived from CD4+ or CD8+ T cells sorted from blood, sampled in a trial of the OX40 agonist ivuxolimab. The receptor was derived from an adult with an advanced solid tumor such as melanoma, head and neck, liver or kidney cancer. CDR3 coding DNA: TGTGCCAGCAGTCTAAAAAGGGGATTCGGCAATCAGCCCCAGCATTTT. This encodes CASSLKRGFGNQPQHF.